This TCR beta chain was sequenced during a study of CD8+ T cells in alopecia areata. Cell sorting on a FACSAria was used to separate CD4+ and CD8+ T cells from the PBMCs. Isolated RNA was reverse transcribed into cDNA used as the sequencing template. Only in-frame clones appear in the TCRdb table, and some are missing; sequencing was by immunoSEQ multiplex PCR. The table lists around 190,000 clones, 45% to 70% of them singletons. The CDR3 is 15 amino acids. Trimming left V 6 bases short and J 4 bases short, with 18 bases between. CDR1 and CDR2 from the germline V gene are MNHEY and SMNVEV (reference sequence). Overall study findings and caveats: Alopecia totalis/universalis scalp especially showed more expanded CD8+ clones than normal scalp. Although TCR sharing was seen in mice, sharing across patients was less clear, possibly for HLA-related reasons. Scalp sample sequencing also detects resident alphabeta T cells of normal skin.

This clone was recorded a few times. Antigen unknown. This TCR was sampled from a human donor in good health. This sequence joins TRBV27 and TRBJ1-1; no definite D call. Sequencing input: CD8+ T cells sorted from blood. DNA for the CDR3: TGTGCCAGCAGCCCTCTCAACCACCGGAGCACTGAAGCTTTCTTT. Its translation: CASSPLNHRSTEAFF.